The present T cell receptor beta chain was sequenced within a study of blood T cell repertoires in COVID-19. About the study: Donors in Cohort 3 counted as recovered after two negative PCRs, clearance, or symptom resolution. Samples taken during acute and convalescent COVID-19 were collected in the United States, Italy and Spain.

CDR1 and CDR2 (germline): MNHNS, SASEGT. Trimming cost V 0 bases and J 0 bases; bases outside gene matches: 7. The CDR3 loop spans 19 amino acids. Sequencing used immunoSEQ multiplex PCR; TCRdb keeps in-frame clones, though not all of them. The sample lists some 200,000 clones, 80% to 90% seen once, with roughly 3.2% in the top ten. Cohort assignment relied on participant-reported clinical history. Sequencing was performed on PBMCs or T cells enriched from blood (not recorded which). V gene TRBV6-1 combines with J gene TRBJ1-6, with TRBD1 matching over 8 bases. This receptor was obtained from a woman aged 45-65 years in a cohort exposed to, infected with or recovered from COVID-19 (not recorded which). The DNA for the CDR3 is TGTGCCAGCAGTGAAGCATTGGGACAGGCAATCTCCTATAATTCACCCCTCCACTTT. Translating gives CASSEALGQAISYNSPLHF.